The TCR beta chain under discussion was sequenced for a study of shared clonotypes between healthy human individuals. Study-level results: Sharing across four donors was highest in naive CD4 (roughly 5%) and lowest in memory CD8 (0.4%). Lower generation probabilities were found for non-shared clonotypes than for those shared by all four donors. Deeper or shallower sequencing was expected to change how clonotypes are shared among donors.

There are 16 residues in the CDR3. The germline V gene has CDR1 MDHEN and CDR2 SYDVKM. Trimming pared 6 bases from V and 3 bases from J, leaving 20 bases between. Per the study methods: ImmunoSEQ gave junction-only sequences without quality scores, so filtering differed. This table comes from immunoSEQ multiplex PCR, and its TCRdb copy is limited to in-frame clones, with some not included. D and trimming come from the DNA, and the V and J calls and clone size come from that table. The sample includes 800,000 to 950,000 clones, 90% to 98% of them seen just once. As regards this clone: Antigen: not known.

Terminally differentiated effector memory CD45RA+ cells were excluded from the naive CD8 cells, which were CD45RO-negative and positively selected for CCR7. The sequenced material came from naive CD8+ T cells sorted from blood. The receptor was derived from a man aged 30 to 39 in good health. V gene TRBV28 combines with J gene TRBJ1-1; D is undetermined. The CDR3 region is CASSPAPGFRDTEAFF. DNA for the CDR3: TGTGCCAGCAGCCCCGCCCCCGGGTTTAGGGACACTGAAGCTTTCTTT.